These 8 T cell receptor beta chains were sequenced from one sample in a study of cytomegalovirus exposure and HLA in healthy donors. PCR used 60 Vbeta primers and 13 Jbeta primers. Here immunoSEQ multiplex PCR was the method, and the copy in TCRdb shows in-frame clones only, minus some. The sample has about 170,000 clones; 62% are singletons. Sequencing was performed on PBMCs. All receptors come from a man aged 40-49 years in good health and CMV-seronegative.

The CDR3 DNA is TGTGCCAGCAGCTTGTTTACGGGGGGTCAGACCGGGGAGCTGTTTTTT. It is translated as CASSLFTGGQTGELFF. The chain is built from TRBV5-5 and TRBJ2-2; 7 nucleotides match TRBD2. The trim removed 1 base at V and 5 bases at J, leaving 8 bases unmatched. This CDR3 region has 16 residues. In germline, CDR1 is SGHKS, CDR2 YYEKEE (reference sequence).

V gene TRBV30 combines with J gene TRBJ1-2; D is perhaps TRBD1 (6 bases). CDR3 length equals 13 residues. Trimming took off 0 bases at V and 3 bases at J, with 8 bases between the two ends. CDR1 is GTSNPN, CDR2 SVGIG, per germline (reference sequence). The CDR3 protein is CAWSVNRDYGYTF. The CDR3 DNA follows: TGTGCCTGGAGTGTAAACAGGGACTATGGCTACACCTTC.

The CDR3 sequence: CASSRGEETQYF. The DNA of the CDR3 is TGTGCCAGCAGTCGCGGGGAAGAGACCCAGTACTTC. The J gene is TRBJ2-5, the V gene TRBV6-5; maybe TRBD2 (6 bases). The V end was cut by 5 bases, the J end by 3 bases, with 7 bases between. Germline assignment: CDR1 MNHEY and CDR2 SVGAGI. The CDR3 length is 12 residues.

The rearrangement joins TRBV19 to TRBJ1-5; 8 bases line up with TRBD1. This CDR3 is 18 amino acids long. Germline V CDR1 and CDR2: LNHDA, SQIVND (reference sequence). V shed 4 bases, J shed 0 bases, and the junction held 11 bases outside the gene matches. DNA for the CDR3: TGTGCCAGTAGTAAAAACCCGGGACAGGCAATTAGCAATCAGCCCCAGCATTTT. Translation gives CASSKNPGQAISNQPQHF.

In nucleotides, the CDR3 is TGTGCCAGAAGCTTTCCAGCGGGAGTGCTGGAGCAGTTCTTC. Amino acid sequence: CARSFPAGVLEQFF. The genes are TRBV5-3 and TRBJ2-1; TRBD2 matches 8 bases. TRBV5-3 is recorded as an ORF, its role being uncertain. V lost 2 bases and J lost 10; bases outside the gene matches: 8. The CDR3 is 14 amino acids.

This chain links TRBV5-1 with TRBJ2-7; TRBD2 matches 8 bases. The length of the CDR3 is 18 residues. CDR1 is SGHRS and CDR2 is YFSETQ in the germline V gene. The junction had 19 bases not matched to a gene; V was cut back by 3 bases and J by 5 bases. CDR3 sequence: CASSWRSGSDNVHHEQYF. CDR3 DNA sequence: TGCGCCAGCAGCTGGAGGAGCGGGAGCGACAACGTGCACCACGAGCAGTACTTC.

This clone was detected a few times. V and J are TRBV7-2 and TRBJ2-7; D possibly corresponds to TRBD2 (5 bases). Trimming pared 7 bases from V and 7 bases from J, leaving 17 bases between. The CDR3 has 13 residues. The germline CDR1 and CDR2 sequences are SGHTA and FQGNSA. The DNA for the CDR3 is TGTGCCAGCACCCAAAAGGGAGTATGGGAGCAGTACTTC. Its protein product is CASTQKGVWEQYF. The whole variable domain, filled in from reference TRBV7-2 and TRBJ2-7, reads GAGVSQSPSNKVTEKGKDVELRCDPISGHTALYWYRQSLGQGLEFLIYFQGNSAPDKSGLPSDRFSAERTGGSVSTLTIQRTQQEDSAVYLCASTQKGVWEQYFGPGTRLTVT.

This chain links TRBV2 with TRBJ1-5, with D possibly matching TRBD1 (6 bases). Germline V CDR1 and CDR2: SNHLY, FYNNEI. Trimming removed 4 bases from V and 3 bases from J, with 19 bases in between. The CDR3 sequence is 17 residues long. The DNA of the CDR3 is TGTGCCAGCAGTGTCCCTTCACAGGGAGCTGACAATCAGCCCCAGCATTTT. Protein: CASSVPSQGADNQPQHF.